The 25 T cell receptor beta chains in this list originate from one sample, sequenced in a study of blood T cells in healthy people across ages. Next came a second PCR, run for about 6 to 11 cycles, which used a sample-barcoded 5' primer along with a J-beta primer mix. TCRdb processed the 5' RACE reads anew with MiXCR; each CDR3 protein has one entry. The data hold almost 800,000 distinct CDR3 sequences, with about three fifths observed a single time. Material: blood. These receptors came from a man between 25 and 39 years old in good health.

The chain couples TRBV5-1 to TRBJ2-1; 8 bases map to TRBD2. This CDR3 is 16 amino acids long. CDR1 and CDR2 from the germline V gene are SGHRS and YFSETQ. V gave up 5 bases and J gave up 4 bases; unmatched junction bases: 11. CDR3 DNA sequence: TGCGCCAGCAGGTTTGGGGTAACTAGCGGTTACAATGAGCAGTTCTTC. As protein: CASRFGVTSGYNEQFF.

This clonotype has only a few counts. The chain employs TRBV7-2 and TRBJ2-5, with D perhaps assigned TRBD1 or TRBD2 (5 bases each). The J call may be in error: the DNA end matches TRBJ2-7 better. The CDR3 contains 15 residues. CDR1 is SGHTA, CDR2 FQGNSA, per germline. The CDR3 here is CASSLVQGVYHEQYF. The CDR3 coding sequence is TGTGCCAGCAGCTTAGTTCAGGGAGTATACCACGAGCAGTACTTC.

CDR3 in DNA: TGTGCCAGCAGTTTCGCGGGGGCCGGCGGGGAGCTGTTTTTT. It codes for CASSFAGAGGELFF. This rearrangement joins TRBV6-2 or TRBV6-3 to TRBJ2-2; a weak D match, TRBD2 (7 bases). Trimming cost V 4 bases and J 7 bases, with 13 bases left between them. The CDR3 length is 14 residues. CDR1 MNHEY and CDR2 SVGEGT come from the germline V gene.

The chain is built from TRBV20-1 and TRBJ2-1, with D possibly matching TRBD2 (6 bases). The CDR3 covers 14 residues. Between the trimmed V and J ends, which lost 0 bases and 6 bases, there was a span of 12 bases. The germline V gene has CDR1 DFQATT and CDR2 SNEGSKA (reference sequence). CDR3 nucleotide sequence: TGCAGTGCTAGAGATGGCGGGACGCTCAATGAGCAGTTCTTC. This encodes CSARDGGTLNEQFF.

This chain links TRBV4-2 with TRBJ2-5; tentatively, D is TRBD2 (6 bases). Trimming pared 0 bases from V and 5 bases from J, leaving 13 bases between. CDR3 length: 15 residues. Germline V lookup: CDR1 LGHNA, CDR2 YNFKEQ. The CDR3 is CASSQDLGAGETQYF. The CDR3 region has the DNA TGTGCCAGCAGCCAAGATCTTGGCGCGGGGGAGACCCAGTACTTC.

The CDR3 region has the DNA TGCGCCAGCAACACTGGGGGGGGCAACGTTTACGAGCAGTACTTC. It is translated as CASNTGGGNVYEQYF. The chain recombines TRBV5-1 with TRBJ2-7; possibly TRBD2 for D (7 bases). Germline V gives CDR1 SGHRS, CDR2 YFSETQ. The V and J ends lost 6 bases and 4 bases respectively, with 20 bases between them. This CDR3 spans 15 amino acids.

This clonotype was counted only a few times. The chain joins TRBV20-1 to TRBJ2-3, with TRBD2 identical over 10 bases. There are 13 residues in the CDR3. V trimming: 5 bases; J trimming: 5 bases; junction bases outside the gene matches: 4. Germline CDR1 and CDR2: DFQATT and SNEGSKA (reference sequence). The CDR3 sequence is CSAFSGGKDTQYF. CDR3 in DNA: TGCAGTGCTTTTAGCGGGGGGAAAGATACGCAGTATTTT.

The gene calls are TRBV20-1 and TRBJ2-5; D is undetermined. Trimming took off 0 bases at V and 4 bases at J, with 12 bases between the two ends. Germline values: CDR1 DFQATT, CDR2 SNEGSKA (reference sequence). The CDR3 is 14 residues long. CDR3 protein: CSARDLMLGETQYF. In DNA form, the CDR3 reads TGCAGTGCTAGAGATCTCATGCTAGGAGAGACCCAGTACTTC.

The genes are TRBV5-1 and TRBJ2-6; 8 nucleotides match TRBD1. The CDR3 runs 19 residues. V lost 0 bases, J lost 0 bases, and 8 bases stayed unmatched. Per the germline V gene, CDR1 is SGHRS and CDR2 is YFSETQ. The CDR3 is CASSLVSGGLSSGANVLTF. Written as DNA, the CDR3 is TGCGCCAGCAGCTTGGTTTCAGGGGGCCTTAGCTCTGGGGCCAACGTCCTGACTTTC.

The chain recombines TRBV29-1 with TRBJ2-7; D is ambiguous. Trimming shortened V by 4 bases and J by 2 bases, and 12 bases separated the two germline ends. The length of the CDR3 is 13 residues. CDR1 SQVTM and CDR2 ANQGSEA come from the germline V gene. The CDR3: CSVAVRQTYEQYF. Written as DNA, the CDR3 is TGCAGCGTTGCAGTGAGACAAACCTACGAGCAGTACTTC.

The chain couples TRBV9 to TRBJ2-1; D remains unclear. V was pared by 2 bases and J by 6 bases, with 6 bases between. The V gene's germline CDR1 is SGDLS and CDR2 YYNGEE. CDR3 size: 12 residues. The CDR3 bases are TGTGCCAGCAGCGTTCGGAGCAATGAGCAGTTCTTC. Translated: CASSVRSNEQFF. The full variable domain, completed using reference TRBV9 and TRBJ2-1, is DSGVTQTPKHLITATGQRVTLRCSPRSGDLSVYWYQQSLDQGLQFLIQYYNGEERAKGNILERFSAQQFPDLHSELNLSSLELGDSALYFCASSVRSNEQFFGPGTRLTVL.

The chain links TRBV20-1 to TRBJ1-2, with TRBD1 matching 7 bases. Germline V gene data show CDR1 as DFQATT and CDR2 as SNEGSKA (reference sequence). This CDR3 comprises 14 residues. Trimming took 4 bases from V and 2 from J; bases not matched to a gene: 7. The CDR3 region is CSAIRQGRNYGYTF. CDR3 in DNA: TGCAGTGCTATACGACAGGGACGGAACTATGGCTACACCTTC.

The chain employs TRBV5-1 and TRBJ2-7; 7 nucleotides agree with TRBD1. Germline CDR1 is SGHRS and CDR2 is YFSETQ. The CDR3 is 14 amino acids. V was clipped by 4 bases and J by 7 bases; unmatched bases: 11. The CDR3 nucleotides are TGCGCCAGCAGCCACGGGACAGTAACCTGGGAGCAGTACTTC. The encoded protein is CASSHGTVTWEQYF.

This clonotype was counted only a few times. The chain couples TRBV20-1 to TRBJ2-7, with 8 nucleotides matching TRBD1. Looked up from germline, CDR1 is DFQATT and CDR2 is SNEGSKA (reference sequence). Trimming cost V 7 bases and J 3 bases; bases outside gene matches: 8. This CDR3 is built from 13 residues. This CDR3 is CSVDGQGHYEQYF. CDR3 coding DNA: TGCAGTGTTGATGGACAGGGACACTACGAGCAGTACTTC.

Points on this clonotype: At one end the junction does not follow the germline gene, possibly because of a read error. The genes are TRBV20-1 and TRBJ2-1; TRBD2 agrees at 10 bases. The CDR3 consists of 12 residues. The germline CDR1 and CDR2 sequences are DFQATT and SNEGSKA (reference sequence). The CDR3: CSPSGSSDEQFF. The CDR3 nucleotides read TGCAGTCCTAGCGGGAGCTCAGATGAGCAGTTCTTC.

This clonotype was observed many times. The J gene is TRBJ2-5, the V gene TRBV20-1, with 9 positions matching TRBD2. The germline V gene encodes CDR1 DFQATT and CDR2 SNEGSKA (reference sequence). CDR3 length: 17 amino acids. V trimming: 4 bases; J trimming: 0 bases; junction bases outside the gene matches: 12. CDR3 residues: CSATRGGAGGNQETQYF. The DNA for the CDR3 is TGCAGTGCTACCCGAGGGGGAGCGGGGGGCAACCAAGAGACCCAGTACTTC.

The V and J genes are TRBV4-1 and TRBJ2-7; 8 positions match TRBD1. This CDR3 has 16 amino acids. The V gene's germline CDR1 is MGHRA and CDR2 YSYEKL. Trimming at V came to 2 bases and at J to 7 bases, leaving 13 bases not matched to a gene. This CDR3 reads CASSQRGGTGYNEQYF. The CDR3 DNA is TGCGCCAGCAGCCAACGCGGCGGGACAGGCTACAATGAGCAGTACTTC.

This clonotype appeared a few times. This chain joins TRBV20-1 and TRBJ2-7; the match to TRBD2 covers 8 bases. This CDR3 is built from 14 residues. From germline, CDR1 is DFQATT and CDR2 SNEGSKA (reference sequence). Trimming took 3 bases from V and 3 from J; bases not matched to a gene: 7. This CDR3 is CSARVPAGDYEQYF. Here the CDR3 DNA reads TGCAGTGCTAGGGTCCCAGCGGGAGACTACGAGCAGTACTTC.

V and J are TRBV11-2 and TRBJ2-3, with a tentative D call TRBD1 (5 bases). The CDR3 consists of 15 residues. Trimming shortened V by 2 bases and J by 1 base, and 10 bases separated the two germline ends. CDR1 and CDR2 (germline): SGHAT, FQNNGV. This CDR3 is CASSLSNRRTDTQYF. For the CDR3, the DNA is TGTGCCAGCAGCTTATCTAACAGGCGCACAGATACGCAGTATTTT.

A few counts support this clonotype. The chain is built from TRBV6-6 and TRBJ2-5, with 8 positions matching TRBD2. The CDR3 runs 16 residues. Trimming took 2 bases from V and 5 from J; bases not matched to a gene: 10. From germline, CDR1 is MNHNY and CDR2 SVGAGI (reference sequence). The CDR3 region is CASSYAVGRARETQYF. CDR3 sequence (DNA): TGTGCCAGCAGTTACGCCGTCGGGAGGGCTCGGGAGACCCAGTACTTC.

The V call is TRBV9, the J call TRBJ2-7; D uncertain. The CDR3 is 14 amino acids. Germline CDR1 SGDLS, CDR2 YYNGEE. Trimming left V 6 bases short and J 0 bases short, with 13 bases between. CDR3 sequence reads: CASNNSPSSYEQYF. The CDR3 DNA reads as TGTGCCAGCAACAACAGTCCGAGCTCCTACGAGCAGTACTTC.

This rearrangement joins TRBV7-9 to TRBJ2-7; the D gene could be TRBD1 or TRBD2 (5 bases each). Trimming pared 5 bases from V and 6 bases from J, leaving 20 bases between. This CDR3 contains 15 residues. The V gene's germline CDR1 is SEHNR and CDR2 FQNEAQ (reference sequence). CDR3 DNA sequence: TGTGCCAGCAGCCCCGGTAGCGTAGGGGCTCGCGAGCAGTACTTC. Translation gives CASSPGSVGAREQYF.

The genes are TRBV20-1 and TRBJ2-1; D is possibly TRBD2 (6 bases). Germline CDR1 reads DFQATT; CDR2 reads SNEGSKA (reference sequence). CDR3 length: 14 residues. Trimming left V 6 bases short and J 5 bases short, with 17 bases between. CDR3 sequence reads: CSAPTGLANNEQFF. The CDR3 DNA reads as TGCAGTGCCCCTACTGGGCTAGCGAACAATGAGCAGTTCTTC.

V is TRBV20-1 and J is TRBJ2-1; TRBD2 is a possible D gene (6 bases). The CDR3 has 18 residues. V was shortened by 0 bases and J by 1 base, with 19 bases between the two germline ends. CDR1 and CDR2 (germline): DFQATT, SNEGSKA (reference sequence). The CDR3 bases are TGCAGTGCTAGAGATGGAGGGGACGCACAACTTTCCTACAATGAGCAGTTCTTC. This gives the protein CSARDGGDAQLSYNEQFF.

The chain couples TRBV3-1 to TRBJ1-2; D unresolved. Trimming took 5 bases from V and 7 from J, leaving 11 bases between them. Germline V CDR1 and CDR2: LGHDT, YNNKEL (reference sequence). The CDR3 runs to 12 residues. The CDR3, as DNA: TGTGCCAGCAGCGCCTCGTCGGGTGGCTACACCTTC. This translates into CASSASSGGYTF.